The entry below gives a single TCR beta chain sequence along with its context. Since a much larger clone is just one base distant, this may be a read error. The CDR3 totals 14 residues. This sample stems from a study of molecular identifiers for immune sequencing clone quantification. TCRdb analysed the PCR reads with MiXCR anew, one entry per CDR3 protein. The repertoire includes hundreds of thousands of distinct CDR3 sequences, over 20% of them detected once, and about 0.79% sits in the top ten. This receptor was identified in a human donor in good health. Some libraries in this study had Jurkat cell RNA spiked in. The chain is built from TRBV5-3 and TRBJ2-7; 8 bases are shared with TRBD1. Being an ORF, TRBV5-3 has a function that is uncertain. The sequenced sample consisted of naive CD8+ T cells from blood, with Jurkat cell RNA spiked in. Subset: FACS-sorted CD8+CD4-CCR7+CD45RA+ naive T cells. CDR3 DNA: TGTGCCAGCAGCTTGCCCCAGGGGGCCAACGAGCAGCACTTC. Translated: CASSLPQGANEQHF.